These T cell receptor beta chains were read from a single sample in a study of shared clonotypes between healthy human individuals. The table came from immunoSEQ multiplex PCR; TCRdb's copy has only in-frame clones and leaves some out. The sample lists hundreds of thousands of clones; roughly 79% were seen once. The sample consisted of PBMCs. The source of these receptors is a woman in her thirties or forties in good health. Some clones in this sample may be carry-over from other donors' samples. The conserved cysteine and the conserved F or W are not part of the CDR3 here. Fields, in order: V gene, CDR3 protein.

>TRBV27
ASRLIGLNTGELF
>TRBV5-6
ASRGRASTDTQY
>TRBV7-9
ASSFRTNVGVGYT
>TRBV5-1
ASSQGTSGRTDTQY
>TRBV7-2
ASSFGANNEQF
>TRBV27
ASSLIGADTQY
>TRBV4-1
ASSQYNSPATYGYT
>TRBV28
ASSPQGLSGANVLT
>TRBV4-2
ASSQGLTSGIGKNIQY
>TRBV2
ALGAQETQY
>TRBV30
AWSGADTQC
>TRBV5-1
ASSFRGLAGAEPSTDTQY
>TRBV30
AWIYSRGSEAF
>TRBV5-6
ASRTTGFSPGANVLT
>TRBV11-2
ASSVRQGGLNYGYT
>TRBV4-2
ASSHPLSRLAGPTGELF
>TRBV5-1
ASSLATGAYEQY
>TRBV18
ASSPRTSEREQF
>TRBV7-9
ASESGSLSYEQY
>TRBV25-1
ASRGGLAAYEQY
>TRBV11-3
ASSLSGTSYGEQF
>TRBV20-1
SASRGIEQF
>TRBV15
ATSIESNPGNTIY
>TRBV2
ASSVDGANYGYT
>TRBV6-7
ASSFGPGLLGPQH
>TRBV9
ASSVAPYGLAGTYEQY
>TRBV9
ASSVSGGLYGYT
>TRBV7-9
ASSLAPTSGRDEQY
>TRBV5-4
ATGADSGNTIY
>TRBV15
ATSRDMGYEQY
>TRBV28
AGSSGASTDTQY
>TRBV5-4
ASSFRRGRDLRDEQF
>TRBV6-1
ASRETVQETQY
>TRBV6-4
ASSETGEDTGELF
>TRBV18
ASSPGGGETQY
>TRBV7-9
ASSSSLGVRGKTEAF
>TRBV28
ASSLIGGKITEAF
>TRBV4-1
ASSQEIPLGWVGELF
>TRBV6-5
GEPDTGELF
>TRBV2
ASGAEGDLYGYT
>TRBV5-1
ASSFLGQGADTQY
>TRBV7-6
ASAMGLAGSGEQF
>TRBV30
AWQQGDLRSPLH
>TRBV5-6
ASSLGTSGFSYEQY
>TRBV28
ASSLWNRGKGSPLH
>TRBV6-1
ASSEGRGRIYGYT
>TRBV10-3
AISESGTSGRRDTQY